Following are 7 T cell receptor beta chains from one sample sequenced in a study of T cell responses to AZD1222 COVID-19 vaccine. Using immunoSEQ multiplex PCR, the repertoire was profiled, and TCRdb retains in-frame clones only, with some absent. The repertoire holds about 180,000 clones, with approximately 86% as singletons. The material was peripheral blood, obtained on day 0 of AZD1222 vaccination. These receptors all stem from an adult in good health.

The gene calls are TRBV27 and TRBJ2-3; TRBD2 matches 10 bases. The length of the CDR3 is 13 residues. Germline CDR1 reads MNHEY; CDR2 reads SMNVEV (reference sequence). V shed 8 bases and J 2 bases; nucleotides not matched to a gene: 1. Here the CDR3 reads CASGLAATDTQYF. CDR3 DNA: TGTGCCAGCGGACTAGCGGCCACAGATACGCAGTATTTT.

The chain has TRBV11-3 and TRBJ2-3; TRBD1 agrees at 8 bases. Looked up from germline, CDR1 is SGHNT and CDR2 is YENEEA. The CDR3 loop spans 12 amino acids. V shed 5 bases, J shed 11 bases, and the junction held 6 bases outside the gene matches. CDR3 loop: CASSPGGRGQYF. The CDR3 DNA reads as TGTGCCAGCAGCCCAGGGGGCCGTGGGCAGTATTTT.

At least ten counts were recorded for this clone. The chain links TRBV5-1 to TRBJ1-2, with D maybe TRBD1 (5 bases). Trimming left V 0 bases short and J 3 bases short, with 15 bases between. The CDR3 covers 16 residues. Looked up from germline, CDR1 is SGHRS and CDR2 is YFSETQ. The CDR3 DNA sequence: TGCGCCAGCAGCTTGGAGTGGCAGGGAAGAGACTATGGCTACACCTTC. Encoded protein: CASSLEWQGRDYGYTF.

The V gene is TRBV27, the J gene TRBJ1-2; D ambiguous. CDR1 is MNHEY, CDR2 SMNVEV, per germline (reference sequence). V was cut by 2 bases and J by 3 bases, with 19 bases left in between. There are 17 residues in the CDR3. CDR3 DNA sequence: TGTGCCAGCAGTTTAAAATCCGGACTGGGCAGCTACTATGGCTACACCTTC. Its protein is CASSLKSGLGSYYGYTF.

The genes are TRBV5-1 and TRBJ1-2; D gene uncertain. Germline CDR1 and CDR2: SGHRS and YFSETQ. Trimming removed 0 bases at V and 7 bases at J, with 10 bases between. The CDR3 has 13 residues. CDR3 bases: TGCGCCAGCAGCTTGGGAATCACAGCTGGCTACACCTTC. Its translation is CASSLGITAGYTF. Together with reference TRBV5-1 and TRBJ1-2, the CDR3 gives the full variable domain: KAGVTQTPRYLIKTRGQQVTLSCSPISGHRSVSWYQQTPGQGLQFLFEYFSETQRNKGNFPGRFSGRQFSNSRSEMNVSTLELGDSALYLCASSLGITAGYTFGSGTRLTVV.

The rearrangement uses TRBV6-6 and TRBJ1-6; D is undetermined. Per germline, CDR1 MNHNY and CDR2 SVGAGI (reference sequence). This CDR3 has 15 amino acids. Trimming removed 6 bases at V and 7 bases at J, with 16 bases between. CDR3 DNA: TGTGCCAGCAGGGACGATTTGGGAACCAATTCACCCCTCCACTTT. Translation: CASRDDLGTNSPLHF.

The chain employs TRBV19 and TRBJ1-1, with D possibly matching TRBD1 (5 bases). V dropped 1 base and J dropped 7 bases, with 7 bases sitting between them. The CDR3 is 12 amino acids. CDR1 LNHDA and CDR2 SQIVND come from the germline V gene (reference sequence). The CDR3 coding sequence is TGTGCCAGTAGTATAGGGACAAATGAAGCTTTCTTT. It specifies CASSIGTNEAFF.